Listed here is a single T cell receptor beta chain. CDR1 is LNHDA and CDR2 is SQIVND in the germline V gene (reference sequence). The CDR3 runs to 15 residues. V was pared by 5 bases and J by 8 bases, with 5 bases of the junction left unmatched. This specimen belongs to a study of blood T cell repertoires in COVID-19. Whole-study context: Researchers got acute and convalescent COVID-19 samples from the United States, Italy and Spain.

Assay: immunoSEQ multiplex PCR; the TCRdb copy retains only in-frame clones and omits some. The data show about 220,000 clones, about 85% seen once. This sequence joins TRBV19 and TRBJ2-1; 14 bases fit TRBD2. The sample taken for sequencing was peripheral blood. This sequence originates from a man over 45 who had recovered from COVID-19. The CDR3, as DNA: TGTGCCAGTAGTTTCGGACTAGCGGGAGGCTATGAGCAGTTCTTC. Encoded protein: CASSFGLAGGYEQFF.